This record looks at one T cell receptor (beta chain) sequence and its context. Its cognate antigen is unknown. V dropped 3 bases and J dropped 10 bases, with 17 bases sitting between them. CDR3 length: 15 amino acids. The germline V gene encodes CDR1 SGDLS and CDR2 YYNGEE. The data were obtained in a study of CD8+CD57+ T cells in acquired aplastic anemia. About the study: Recorded DNA amounts for sorted CD4+ and CD8+ cells had an average of around 3 ug. The study obtained roughly 10 million reads on average for CD4+ cells from healthy donors. General study results and limits: The same twenty-nine CD8+ CDR3 sequences occurred in patients and in controls.

Genomic DNA was employed as the template in profiling TCR beta VDJ and CDR3. TCRdb analysed the reads with MiXCR anew, one entry per CDR3 protein. This sample has approximately 99,000 distinct CDR3 sequences, with around 50% found just once. The source is a human donor in good health, serving as a control. This chain links TRBV9 with TRBJ1-6; tentative D call: TRBD1 (6 bases). The sample taken for sequencing was sorted CD4+, CD8+, or CD8+CD57+ T cells (not recorded which) from PBMCs. CDR3 sequence reads: CASSGSGGGASPLHF. The CDR3 nucleotides read TGTGCCAGCAGCGGTAGCGGTGGGGGCGCGTCACCCCTCCACTTT.